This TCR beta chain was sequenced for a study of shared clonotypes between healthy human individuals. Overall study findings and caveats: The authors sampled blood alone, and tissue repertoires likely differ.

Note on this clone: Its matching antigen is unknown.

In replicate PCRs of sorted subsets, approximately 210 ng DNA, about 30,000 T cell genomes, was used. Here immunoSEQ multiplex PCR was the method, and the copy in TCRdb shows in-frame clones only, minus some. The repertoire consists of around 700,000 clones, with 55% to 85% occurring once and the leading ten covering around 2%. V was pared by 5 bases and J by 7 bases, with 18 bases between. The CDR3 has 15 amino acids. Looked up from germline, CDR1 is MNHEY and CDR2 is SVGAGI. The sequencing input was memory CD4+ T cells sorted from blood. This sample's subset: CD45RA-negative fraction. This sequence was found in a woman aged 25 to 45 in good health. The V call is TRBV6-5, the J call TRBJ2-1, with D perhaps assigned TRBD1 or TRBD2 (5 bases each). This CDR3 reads CASSTRPSEGNEQFF. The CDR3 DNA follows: TGTGCCAGCAGTACGCGGCCCAGTGAGGGGAATGAGCAGTTCTTC.